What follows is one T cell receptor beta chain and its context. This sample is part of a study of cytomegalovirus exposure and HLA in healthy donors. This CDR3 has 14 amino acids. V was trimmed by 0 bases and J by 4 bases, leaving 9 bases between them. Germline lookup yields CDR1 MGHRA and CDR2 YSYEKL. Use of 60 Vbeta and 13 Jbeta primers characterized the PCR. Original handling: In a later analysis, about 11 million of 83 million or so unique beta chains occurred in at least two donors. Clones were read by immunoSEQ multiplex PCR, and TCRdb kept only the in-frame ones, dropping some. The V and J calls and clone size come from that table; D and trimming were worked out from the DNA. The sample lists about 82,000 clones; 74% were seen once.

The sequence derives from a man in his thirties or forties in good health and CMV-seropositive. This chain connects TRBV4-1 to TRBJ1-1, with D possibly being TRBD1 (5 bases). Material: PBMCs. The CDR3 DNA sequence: TGCGCCAGCAGCCAAGATGGACACGGCACTGAAGCTTTCTTT. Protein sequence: CASSQDGHGTEAFF.